This TCR beta chain was sequenced during a study of identical twins. Study-wide findings and caveats: Among beta out-of-frame sequences, excess sharing between twins appeared weaker.

TCRdb re-analysed the 5' RACE reads in MiXCR, keeping a single row per CDR3 protein. In the table there are about 530,000 distinct CDR3 sequences, around 20% of which are singletons. On this clonotype: The antigen is unknown.

This CDR3 is 16 amino acids long. From germline, CDR1 is SGHDT and CDR2 YYEEEE. V lost 0 bases, J lost 2 bases, and 14 bases lay in between. These sequences were also reported in another study, on yellow fever vaccine responses in identical twins. That paper states: As reported, the vaccine T cell response of twins seemed partly convergent and partly personalized.

What was sequenced was CD4+ T cells sorted from blood. The receptor comes from a woman aged 18-35 years in good health. The chain combines TRBV5-6 with TRBJ2-5; unclear D gene. The CDR3: CASSLGPGQVQETQYF. The CDR3, as DNA: TGTGCCAGCAGCTTGGGCCCCGGGCAGGTTCAAGAGACCCAGTACTTC.